A single sample gave rise to the 13 T cell receptor beta chains below, sequenced in a study of blood T cells in healthy people across ages. Together with a sample-barcoded 5' primer, a J-beta primer mix was included in a second PCR lasting roughly 6 to 12 cycles. TCRdb used MiXCR to reprocess the 5' RACE reads, holding one entry per CDR3 protein. In the table there are roughly 900,000 distinct CDR3 sequences, 29% of which are singletons. The material sequenced was blood. The receptors come from an elderly woman in good health.

This clonotype was recorded at least ten times. This chain joins TRBV15 and TRBJ2-5; 8 bases are shared with TRBD1. Trimming took 0 bases from V and 3 from J; bases not matched to a gene: 3. Germline values: CDR1 LNHNV, CDR2 YYDKDF (reference sequence). CDR3 length equals 15 residues. The CDR3 here is CATSRDGQGKETQYF. The CDR3 nucleotides read TGTGCCACCAGCAGAGATGGACAGGGAAAAGAGACCCAGTACTTC.

This clonotype was counted at least ten times. The chain's CDR3 is CASSRGTVKETQYF. The CDR3 DNA is TGTGCCAGCAGCCGGGGGACAGTCAAAGAGACCCAGTACTTC. The chain recombines TRBV5-6 with TRBJ2-5; D possibly corresponds to TRBD1 (7 bases). This CDR3 spans 14 amino acids. V was clipped by 4 bases and J by 3 bases, with 13 bases between them. Per germline, CDR1 SGHDT and CDR2 YYEEEE.

CDR3 in amino acids: CASSYPVKDPTYEQYF. The CDR3 DNA is TGTGCCAGCAGCTACCCTGTGAAGGACCCGACCTACGAGCAGTACTTC. The chain is built from TRBV7-9 and TRBJ2-7; D remains unclear. CDR3 length: 16 amino acids. With 4 bases removed from V and 2 bases from J, the gap between germline ends came to 18 bases. CDR1 and CDR2 from the germline V gene are SEHNR and FQNEAQ (reference sequence). Complete variable domain (other parts from reference TRBV7-9 and TRBJ2-7): DTGVSQNPRHKITKRGQNVTFRCDPISEHNRLYWYRQTLGQGPEFLTYFQNEAQLEKSRLLSDRFSAERPKGSFSTLEIQRTEQGDSAMYLCASSYPVKDPTYEQYFGPGTRLTVT.

This clonotype was seen many times. V usage is TRBV2 and J usage is TRBJ2-1; 7 bases align to TRBD2. CDR3 length: 15 amino acids. The J segment lost 0 bases and the V segment lost 6 bases, leaving 5 bases of the junction unmatched. CDR1 is SNHLY, CDR2 FYNNEI, per germline. The CDR3 sequence: CASREQRGSYNEQFF. CDR3 in DNA: TGTGCCAGCAGGGAGCAGCGGGGCTCCTACAATGAGCAGTTCTTC.

J is TRBJ2-7 and V is TRBV4-3; D is perhaps TRBD1 (6 bases). Trimming left V 0 bases short and J 2 bases short, with 11 bases between. Germline V CDR1 and CDR2: LGHNA, YSLEER. CDR3 size: 15 residues. The CDR3 region has the DNA TGCGCCAGCAGCCAAGAGTTCAGGGGCACCTACGAGCAGTACTTC. It codes for CASSQEFRGTYEQYF.

This clonotype was observed many times. This clone may be a read error of a much larger clone one base away. CDR3 coding DNA: TGTGCCAGCAGCTGGGTCCAGGGCCCCAATGAGCAGTACTTC. It specifies CASSWVQGPNEQYF. The rearrangement links TRBV7-6 to TRBJ2-5; TRBD1 might be the D (5 bases). Germline V gene lookup returns CDR1 SGHVS and CDR2 FNYEAQ. The CDR3 sequence is 14 residues long. With 4 bases removed from V and 11 bases from J, the gap between germline ends came to 20 bases.

This clonotype was observed a handful of times. The chain combines TRBV5-1 with TRBJ2-3; possible D gene TRBD2, 5 bases. Germline CDR1 and CDR2: SGHRS and YFSETQ. The CDR3 covers 15 residues. V lost 5 bases, J lost 0 bases, and 13 bases lay in between. The CDR3 here is CASRMIGLSTDTQYF. CDR3 coding DNA: TGCGCCAGCAGGATGATAGGACTCAGCACAGATACGCAGTATTTT.

This clonotype occurred once. The gene calls are TRBV6-5 and TRBJ2-1; possibly TRBD1 or TRBD2 for D (5 bases each). CDR1 is MNHEY, CDR2 SVGAGI, per germline. Trimming took off 2 bases at V and 0 bases at J, with 11 bases between the two ends. This CDR3 is built from 16 residues. The CDR3 DNA sequence: TGTGCCAGCAGTTACGGGGGATCGGTCTCCTACAATGAGCAGTTCTTC. Translating gives CASSYGGSVSYNEQFF.

At least ten counts were recorded for this clonotype. The chain uses TRBV20-1 and TRBJ1-2; D not resolved. Trimming cost V 6 bases and J 0 bases, with 11 bases left between them. Germline V lookup: CDR1 DFQATT, CDR2 SNEGSKA (reference sequence). The CDR3 sequence is 13 residues long. This CDR3 reads CSALGRANYGYTF. The CDR3 bases are TGCAGTGCCCTCGGAAGGGCTAACTATGGCTACACCTTC.

This clonotype occurred many times. The rearrangement uses TRBV4-3 and TRBJ2-7, with D perhaps assigned TRBD1 or TRBD2 (7 bases each). The germline gives CDR1 LGHNA, CDR2 YSLEER. CDR3 length: 15 amino acids. V lost 0 bases and J 5 bases, leaving 14 bases between the germline ends. The CDR3 coding sequence is TGCGCCAGCAGCCAAGATACAGGGGAGGGCGACGAGCAGTACTTC. Protein: CASSQDTGEGDEQYF.

The V call is TRBV7-6, the J call TRBJ2-5, with D hard to call. Trimming took off 0 bases at V and 4 bases at J, with 15 bases between the two ends. Germline loops: CDR1 SGHVS, CDR2 FNYEAQ. CDR3 size: 16 residues. This CDR3 is CASSLASRASGETQYF. CDR3 nucleotides: TGTGCCAGCAGCTTAGCATCAAGAGCTTCGGGAGAGACCCAGTACTTC.

This clonotype has a single count. This rearrangement joins TRBV12-3 or TRBV12-4 to TRBJ1-4; tentative D call: TRBD1 (5 bases). CDR3 length equals 14 residues. Trimming removed 4 bases at V and 7 bases at J, with 13 bases between. The CDR3: CASSSRVSGEKLFF. CDR3 nucleotides: TGTGCCAGCAGTTCCAGGGTTAGCGGTGAAAAACTGTTTTTT.

There are many counts of this clonotype. The V gene is TRBV12-3 or TRBV12-4, the J gene TRBJ2-3, with a tentative D call TRBD1 (6 bases). The CDR3 extends over 14 amino acids. V gave up 4 bases and J gave up 4 bases, with 12 bases separating them. The CDR3 loop reads CASSSGQISDTQYF. The CDR3 DNA follows: TGTGCCAGCAGTTCCGGACAGATTTCAGATACGCAGTATTTT.